Sequencing of this TCR beta chain was carried out in a study of cytomegalovirus exposure and HLA in healthy donors. At the level of the study: There were over 350 genotyped donors. Of these, roughly 80% fell in the genetic ancestry cluster associated with self-reported Caucasian donors. Findings and limits, study-wide: The majority of CMV-associated TCR beta chains were reported as apparently HLA-restricted in a later analysis.

This clone was counted only a few times. Its antigen is as yet unknown. The PCR made use of 60 Vbeta and 13 Jbeta primers. Some clones are missing from TCRdb's copy, which holds only in-frame ones; the method was immunoSEQ multiplex PCR. Of 120,000 or so clones listed, over 9.5% are singletons. The material sequenced was PBMCs. The receptor's source is a woman aged 18-29 years in good health and CMV-seropositive.

The CDR3 is CASSLQGTKTQYF. CDR3 in DNA: TGTGCCAGCAGTTTGCAGGGAACAAAGACCCAGTACTTC. This rearrangement joins TRBV27 to TRBJ2-5; D might be TRBD1 (5 bases). Trimming pared 3 bases from V and 6 bases from J, leaving 11 bases between. This CDR3 region has 13 residues. Germline-derived CDR1 and CDR2 are MNHEY and SMNVEV (reference sequence).